This TCR beta chain was recovered during a study of shared clonotypes between healthy human individuals. Findings and limits, study-wide: The study found lower generation probabilities in non-shared clonotypes than in those shared by all four donors.

Points on this clone: Its antigen is currently unknown.

Looked up from germline, CDR1 is SEHNR and CDR2 is FQNEAQ (reference sequence). V dropped 4 bases and J dropped 5; count of bases not matched to a gene: 13. The CDR3 totals 17 residues. Naivety among CD8 cells was defined by CD45RO negativity and positive CCR7 selection, thereby excluding terminally differentiated effector memory CD45RA+ cells. Using 200 ng DNA, some 30,000 T cell genomes, the sorted-subset replicate PCRs were run. TCRdb's table, derived via immunoSEQ multiplex PCR, lists solely in-frame clones and lacks some. This table holds about 870,000 clones, 85% to 95% found once. What was sequenced was naive CD8+ T cells sorted from blood. The sequence came from a man aged 30 to 39 in good health. The rearrangement joins TRBV7-9 to TRBJ2-1; 8 nucleotides match TRBD2. As DNA, the CDR3 is TGTGCCAGCAGCTCCACCCTTAGCGGGGCGGCCCACAATGAGCAGTTCTTC. Residues: CASSSTLSGAAHNEQFF.